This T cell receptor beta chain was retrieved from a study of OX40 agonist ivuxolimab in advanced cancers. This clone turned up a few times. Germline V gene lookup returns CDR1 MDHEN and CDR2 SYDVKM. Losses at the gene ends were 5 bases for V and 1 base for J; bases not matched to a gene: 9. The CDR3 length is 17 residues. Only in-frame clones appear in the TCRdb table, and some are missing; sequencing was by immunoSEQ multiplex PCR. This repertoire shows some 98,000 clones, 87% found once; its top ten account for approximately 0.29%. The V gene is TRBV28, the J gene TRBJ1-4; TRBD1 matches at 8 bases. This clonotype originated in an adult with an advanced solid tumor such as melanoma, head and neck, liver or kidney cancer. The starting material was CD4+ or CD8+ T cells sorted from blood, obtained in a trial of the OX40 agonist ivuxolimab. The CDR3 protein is CASSPIRGRVTNEKLFF. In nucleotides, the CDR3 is TGTGCCAGCAGTCCCATCAGGGGGCGGGTAACTAATGAAAAACTGTTTTTT. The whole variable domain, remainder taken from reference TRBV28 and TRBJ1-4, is DVKVTQSSRYLVKRTGEKVFLECVQDMDHENMFWYRQDPGLGLRLIYFSYDVKMKEKGDIPEGYSVSREKKERFSLILESASTNQTSMYLCASSPIRGRVTNEKLFFGSGTQLSVL.